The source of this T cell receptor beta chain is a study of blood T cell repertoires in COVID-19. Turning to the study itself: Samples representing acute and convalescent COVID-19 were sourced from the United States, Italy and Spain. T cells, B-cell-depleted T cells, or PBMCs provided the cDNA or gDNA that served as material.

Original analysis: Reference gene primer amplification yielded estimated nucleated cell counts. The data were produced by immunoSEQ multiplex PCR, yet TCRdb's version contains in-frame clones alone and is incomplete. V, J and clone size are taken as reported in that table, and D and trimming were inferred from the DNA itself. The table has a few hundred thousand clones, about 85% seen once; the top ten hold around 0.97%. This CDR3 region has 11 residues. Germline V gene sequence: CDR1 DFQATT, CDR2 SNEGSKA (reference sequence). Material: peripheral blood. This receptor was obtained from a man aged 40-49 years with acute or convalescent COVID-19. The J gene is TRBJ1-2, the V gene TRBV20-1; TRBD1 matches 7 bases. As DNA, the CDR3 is TGCAGCGCAACAGGGGCGAGTGGCTACACCTTC. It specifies CSATGASGYTF.